The text below deals with one T cell receptor (beta chain). The entry originates in a study of blood T cell repertoires in COVID-19. Whole-study context: Acute and convalescent COVID-19 samples came from the United States, Italy and Spain.

With V trimmed by 6 bases and J by 8 bases, 22 bases remained unmatched. The CDR3 totals 18 residues. CDR1 SNHLY and CDR2 FYNNEI come from the germline V gene. Study processing details: Estimation of nucleated cell counts was performed using reference gene primer amplification. Measured with immunoSEQ multiplex PCR; TCRdb has only the in-frame clones, and not every one. From that table come the V and J calls and clone size; the DNA was used to work out D and trimming. The table records roughly 170,000 clones, around 89% of them present only once. The V gene is TRBV2, the J gene TRBJ2-1; 7 positions agree with TRBD1. Sequenced input: peripheral blood. The TCR was taken from a man aged 55-75 years with acute or convalescent COVID-19. The CDR3 spells CASRLRTGLFPASDEQFF. CDR3 sequence (DNA): TGTGCCAGCAGATTGCGGACAGGATTGTTCCCGGCGTCTGATGAGCAGTTCTTC.